Below are 23 T cell receptor beta chains sequenced from a single sample in a study of T cell responses to AZD1222 COVID-19 vaccine. The method was immunoSEQ multiplex PCR; TCRdb's version includes in-frame clones alone and lacks a portion of them. The sample records approximately 120,000 clones, more than 70% being singletons. This specimen was peripheral blood, taken on day 0 of AZD1222 vaccination. The receptors were gathered from an adult in good health.

The chain carries TRBV18 and TRBJ2-2, with TRBD1 matching 7 bases. Germline values: CDR1 KGHSH, CDR2 LQKENI. J gave up 0 bases and V 2 bases, and 3 bases lay outside the gene matches. The CDR3 has 16 residues. The DNA for the CDR3 is TGTGCCAGCTCACCATCGGACAGGACGAACACCGGGGAGCTGTTTTTT. Amino acids: CASSPSDRTNTGELFF.

This clone was seen more than once but under ten times. This rearrangement joins TRBV29-1 to TRBJ1-1; no firm D call. Germline V lookup: CDR1 SQVTM, CDR2 ANQGSEA. The CDR3 consists of 12 residues. Trimming removed 4 bases from V and 4 bases from J, with 10 bases in between. Here the CDR3 reads CSVVPWGTEAFF. CDR3 nucleotides: TGCAGCGTTGTACCCTGGGGCACTGAAGCTTTCTTT.

The CDR3 spells CASSFRSGSNEQFF. The CDR3 DNA sequence: TGTGCCAGCAGTTTTCGAAGCGGGAGCAATGAGCAGTTCTTC. The chain couples TRBV28 to TRBJ2-1; 8 positions agree with TRBD2. The length of the CDR3 is 14 residues. V shed 3 bases, J shed 6 bases, and the junction held 4 bases outside the gene matches. CDR1 is MDHEN and CDR2 is SYDVKM in the germline V gene.

In DNA form, the CDR3 reads TGTGCCAGCAGCGGCCCGCGGACACAAAACACTGAAGCTTTCTTT. Its protein is CASSGPRTQNTEAFF. The chain joins TRBV9 to TRBJ1-1; D possibly corresponds to TRBD1 (5 bases). The CDR3 consists of 15 residues. Germline V gives CDR1 SGDLS, CDR2 YYNGEE. V was shortened by 3 bases and J by 2 bases, with 14 bases between the two germline ends. Based on the CDR3 plus reference TRBV9 and TRBJ1-1, the full variable domain is DSGVTQTPKHLITATGQRVTLRCSPRSGDLSVYWYQQSLDQGLQFLIQYYNGEERAKGNILERFSAQQFPDLHSELNLSSLELGDSALYFCASSGPRTQNTEAFFGQGTRLTVV.

The chain couples TRBV9 to TRBJ2-1; TRBD2 aligns across 10 bases. The ends lost 0 bases at V and 10 bases at J; junction bases unmatched: 10. The CDR3 sequence is 16 residues long. Germline V lookup: CDR1 SGDLS, CDR2 YYNGEE. This CDR3 is CASSVVVAGGAGEQFF. The CDR3 region has the DNA TGTGCCAGCAGCGTAGTGGTAGCGGGAGGCGCCGGGGAGCAGTTCTTC.

V usage is TRBV28 and J usage is TRBJ1-1; D call uncertain. Germline CDR1 is MDHEN and CDR2 is SYDVKM. The length of the CDR3 is 14 residues. Between the trimmed V and J ends, which lost 5 bases and 4 bases, there was a span of 14 bases. The CDR3 DNA reads TGTGCCAGCAGTCCCCATAGGGTCGGCACTGAAGCTTTCTTT. Its protein is CASSPHRVGTEAFF.

The chain uses TRBV10-3 and TRBJ1-1; D is undetermined. This CDR3 has 13 residues. Between the trimmed V and J ends, which lost 11 bases and 4 bases, there was a span of 17 bases. Germline values: CDR1 ENHRY, CDR2 SYGVKD. CDR3: CASRFTVGTEAFF. For the CDR3, the DNA is TGTGCCTCACGCTTCACAGTGGGCACTGAAGCTTTCTTT.

This clone was observed once. The CDR3 loop reads CASSIERQGWNQPQHF. For the CDR3, the DNA is TGTGCCAGTAGTATAGAACGACAGGGCTGGAATCAGCCCCAGCATTTT. This chain joins TRBV19 and TRBJ1-5, with 7 positions matching TRBD1. After removal of 0 bases from V and 4 bases from J, the junction contained 6 bases not matched to a gene. CDR3 size: 16 residues. Germline V CDR1 and CDR2: LNHDA, SQIVND (reference sequence).

The CDR3 DNA is TGTGCCAGCAGCCCCCCCCGAGCGGGAGGAACCGGGGAGCTGTTTTTT. Translated: CASSPPRAGGTGELFF. J is TRBJ2-2 and V is TRBV9; TRBD2 aligns across 9 bases. V gave up 4 bases and J gave up 5 bases; unmatched junction bases: 9. Germline CDR1 SGDLS, CDR2 YYNGEE. The CDR3 is 16 amino acids.

The gene calls are TRBV12-2 and TRBJ2-5. TRBV12-2 is marked as a pseudogene. The CDR3 has 17 amino acids. In DNA, the CDR3 is TGTGCAAGTCGCTTTTTGGGGTTTAGGGTGTTCAAAGAGACCCAGTACTTC. Encoded protein: CASRFLGFRVFKETQYF.

V gene TRBV7-8 combines with J gene TRBJ1-3; D ambiguous. CDR3 length: 16 residues. Germline CDR1 reads SGHVS; CDR2 reads FQNEAQ. Trimming removed 5 bases at V and 0 bases at J, with 14 bases between. CDR3 bases: TGTGCCAGCAGCCCCCGAAGAGAACCCTCTGGAAACACCATATATTTT. It specifies CASSPRREPSGNTIYF.

V gene TRBV6-2 or TRBV6-3 combines with J gene TRBJ2-1, with 7 bases matching TRBD2. The CDR3 is made up of 14 amino acids. The V gene end was trimmed by 5 bases and the J gene end by 4 bases; junction bases not matched to a gene: 5. Germline V gene data show CDR1 as MNHEY and CDR2 as SVGEGT. CDR3 DNA: TGTGCCAGCAGTCCCTCGGGACTATACAATGAGCAGTTCTTC. It yields the protein CASSPSGLYNEQFF.

This clone has just a few counts. Other DNA sequences in the same sample also yield this CDR3. V gene TRBV4-1 combines with J gene TRBJ1-1; D remains ambiguous. The CDR3 length is 12 residues. Germline V lookup: CDR1 MGHRA, CDR2 YSYEKL. Trimming removed 1 base from V and 8 bases from J, with 8 bases in between. The DNA for the CDR3 is TGCGCCAGCAGCCAAGGGGCGTCGGAAGCTTTCTTT. The encoded protein is CASSQGASEAFF.

The rearrangement links TRBV21-1 to TRBJ1-1; the table's D call, TRBD1, has no DNA check behind it. TRBV21-1 is termed a pseudogene. The CDR3 runs 15 residues. CDR3 in amino acids: CASSKGQGMNTEAFF. CDR3 bases: TGTGCCAGCAGCAAGGGACAGGGGATGAACACTGAAGCTTTCTTT.

The genes are TRBV5-1 and TRBJ1-3; D is undetermined. The CDR3 is 16 residues long. Trimming shortened V by 4 bases and J by 0 bases, and 14 bases separated the two germline ends. Germline CDR1 and CDR2: SGHRS and YFSETQ. This CDR3 is CASSPAPVSSGNTIYF. CDR3 coding DNA: TGCGCCAGCAGCCCGGCCCCAGTGAGCTCTGGAAACACCATATATTTT.

This chain joins TRBV6-5 and TRBJ2-5, with D perhaps TRBD2 (6 bases). This CDR3 is built from 13 residues. Germline CDR1 is MNHEY and CDR2 is SVGAGI. The V and J ends lost 6 bases and 0 bases respectively, with 8 bases between them. CDR3 protein: CASRGDYQETQYF. In DNA form, the CDR3 reads TGTGCCAGCAGGGGGGACTACCAAGAGACCCAGTACTTC.

The chain is built from TRBV5-4 and TRBJ1-2; the D is unclear. Germline V lookup: CDR1 SGHNT, CDR2 YYREEE (reference sequence). Trimming pared 4 bases from V and 14 bases from J, leaving 9 bases between. CDR3 length: 9 residues. The CDR3 loop is CASSPPVTF. The CDR3 nucleotides are TGTGCCAGCAGCCCTCCTGTTACCTTC.

The count of this clone is one. The gene calls are TRBV3-1 (or the pseudogene TRBV3-2) and TRBJ2-2; TRBD2 matches 11 bases. The CDR3 length is 18 residues. V lost 1 base and J lost 0; bases outside the gene matches: 4. Germline V gene lookup returns CDR1 LGHDT and CDR2 YNNKEL (reference sequence). Here the CDR3 reads CASSQGASGGTNTGELFF. The DNA for the CDR3 is TGTGCCAGCAGCCAAGGGGCTAGCGGGGGGACGAACACCGGGGAGCTGTTTTTT.

This sequence joins TRBV7-9 and TRBJ2-1; 11 bases are a match to TRBD2. CDR3 size: 16 residues. The J segment lost 4 bases and the V segment lost 5 bases, leaving 7 bases of the junction unmatched. Germline values: CDR1 SEHNR, CDR2 FQNEAQ (reference sequence). The chain's CDR3 is CASSKLAGEPYNEQFF. The CDR3 DNA sequence: TGTGCCAGCAGCAAACTAGCGGGGGAACCTTACAATGAGCAGTTCTTC.

The chain has TRBV9 and TRBJ2-7; D call uncertain. This CDR3 region has 17 residues. Germline V CDR1 and CDR2: SGDLS, YYNGEE. Trimming took 2 bases from V and 3 from J, leaving 21 bases between them. CDR3 protein: CASSVSPGLGSDYEQYF. CDR3 nucleotide sequence: TGTGCCAGCAGCGTTTCCCCCGGCCTCGGCTCTGACTACGAGCAGTACTTC.

This chain links TRBV27 with TRBJ2-1, with D hard to call. Deletions cut 7 bases from V and 7 bases from J, with 14 bases between. The CDR3 length is 13 residues. The germline V gene encodes CDR1 MNHEY and CDR2 SMNVEV (reference sequence). This CDR3 is CASTQPMMNEQFF. The CDR3 DNA is TGTGCCAGCACTCAACCAATGATGAATGAGCAGTTCTTC.

This clone has a single count. V gene TRBV9 combines with J gene TRBJ2-7; D could derive from TRBD1 or TRBD2 (7 bases each). Trimming removed 3 bases from V and 9 bases from J, with 13 bases in between. Per germline, CDR1 SGDLS and CDR2 YYNGEE. The CDR3 length is 12 residues. In DNA, the CDR3 is TGTGCCAGCAGCGCAGGGGGAGGGCCGCAGTACTTC. Translated: CASSAGGGPQYF.

The sample holds one count of this clone. V is TRBV6-1 and J is TRBJ2-7; 10 bases line up with TRBD1. There are 15 residues in the CDR3. Germline CDR1 MNHNS, CDR2 SASEGT. With 2 bases clipped from V and 2 bases from J, the junction kept 3 bases outside the gene matches. Here the CDR3 reads CASSEPGQGAYEQYF. The DNA of the CDR3 is TGTGCCAGCAGTGAACCCGGACAGGGGGCCTACGAGCAGTACTTC.